This T cell receptor beta chain is from a study of blood T cell repertoires in COVID-19. This CDR3 contains 17 residues. V gave up 8 bases and J gave up 1 base, with 21 bases separating them. Using immunoSEQ multiplex PCR, the repertoire was profiled, and TCRdb retains in-frame clones only, with some absent. Of 120,000 to 150,000 clones listed, about 88% are singletons. This TCR derives from a human donor in a cohort sampled during active COVID-19. The rearrangement uses TRBV23-1 and TRBJ2-1; perhaps TRBD2 as D (7 bases). TRBV23-1 carries the ORF label, with uncertain function. The sample taken for sequencing was peripheral blood. The CDR3 protein is CASGRGGQVYSYNEQFF. The CDR3, as DNA: TGCGCCAGCGGTAGGGGGGGGCAGGTCTATTCCTACAATGAGCAGTTCTTC.